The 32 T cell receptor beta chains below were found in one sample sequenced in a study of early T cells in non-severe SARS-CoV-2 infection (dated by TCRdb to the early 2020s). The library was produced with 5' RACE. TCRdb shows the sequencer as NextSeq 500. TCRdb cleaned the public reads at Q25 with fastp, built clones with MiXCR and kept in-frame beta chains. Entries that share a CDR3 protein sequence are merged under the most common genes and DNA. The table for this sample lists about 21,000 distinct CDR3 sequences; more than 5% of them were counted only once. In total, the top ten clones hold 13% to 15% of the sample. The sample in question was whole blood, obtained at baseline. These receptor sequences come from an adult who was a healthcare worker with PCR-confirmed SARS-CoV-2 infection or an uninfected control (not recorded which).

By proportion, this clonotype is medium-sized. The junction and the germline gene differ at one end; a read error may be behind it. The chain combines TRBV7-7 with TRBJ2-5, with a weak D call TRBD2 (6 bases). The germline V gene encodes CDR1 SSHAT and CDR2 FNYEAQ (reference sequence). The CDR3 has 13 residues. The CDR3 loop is CASSLVPEGTQYF. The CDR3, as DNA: TGTGCTAGCAGCCTAGTGCCGGAGGGGACCCAGTACTTC.

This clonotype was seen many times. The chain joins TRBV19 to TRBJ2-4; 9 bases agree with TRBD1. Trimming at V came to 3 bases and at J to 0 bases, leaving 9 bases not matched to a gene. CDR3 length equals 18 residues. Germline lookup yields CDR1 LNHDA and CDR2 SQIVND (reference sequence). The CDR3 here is CASSMGEGTGLAKNIQYF. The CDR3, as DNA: TGTGCCAGTAGTATGGGGGAGGGGACAGGGCTAGCCAAAAACATTCAGTACTTC.

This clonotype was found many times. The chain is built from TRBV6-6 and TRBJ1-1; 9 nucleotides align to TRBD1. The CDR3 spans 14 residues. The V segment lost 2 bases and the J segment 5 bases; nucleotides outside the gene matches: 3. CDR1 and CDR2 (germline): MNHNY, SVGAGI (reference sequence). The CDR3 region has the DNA TGTGCCAGCAGTTACCCGGGACAGGGAACTGAAGCTTTCTTT. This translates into CASSYPGQGTEAFF.

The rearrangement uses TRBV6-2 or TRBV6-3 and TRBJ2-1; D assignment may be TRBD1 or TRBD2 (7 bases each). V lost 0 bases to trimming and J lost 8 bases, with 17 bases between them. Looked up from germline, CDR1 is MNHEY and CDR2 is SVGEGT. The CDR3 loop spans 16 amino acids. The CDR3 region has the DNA TGTGCCAGCAGTTACTCGGACAGGCCCCTAGCGGATGAGCAGTTCTTC. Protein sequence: CASSYSDRPLADEQFF.

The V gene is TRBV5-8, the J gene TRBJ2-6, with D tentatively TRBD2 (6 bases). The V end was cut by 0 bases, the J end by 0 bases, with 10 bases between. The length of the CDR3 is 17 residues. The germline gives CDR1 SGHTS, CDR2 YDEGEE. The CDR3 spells CASSLVRGSSGANVLTF. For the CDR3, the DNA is TGTGCCAGCAGCTTGGTCCGGGGGAGCTCTGGGGCCAACGTCCTGACTTTC.

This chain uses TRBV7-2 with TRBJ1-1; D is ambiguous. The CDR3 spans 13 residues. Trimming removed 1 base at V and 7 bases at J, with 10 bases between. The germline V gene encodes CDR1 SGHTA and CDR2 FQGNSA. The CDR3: CASSLGWPVEAFF. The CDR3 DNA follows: TGTGCCAGCAGCTTAGGCTGGCCGGTTGAAGCTTTCTTT. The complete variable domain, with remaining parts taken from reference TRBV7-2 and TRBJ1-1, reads GAGVSQSPSNKVTEKGKDVELRCDPISGHTALYWYRQSLGQGLEFLIYFQGNSAPDKSGLPSDRFSAERTGGSVSTLTIQRTQQEDSAVYLCASSLGWPVEAFFGQGTRLTVV.

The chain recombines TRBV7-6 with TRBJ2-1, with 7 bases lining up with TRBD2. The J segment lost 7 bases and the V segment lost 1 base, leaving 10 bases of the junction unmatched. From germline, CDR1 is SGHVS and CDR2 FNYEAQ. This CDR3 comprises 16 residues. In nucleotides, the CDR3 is TGTGCCAGCAGCTTAGAGGGAGGGCAGGGCTGGAATGAGCAGTTCTTC. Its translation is CASSLEGGQGWNEQFF.

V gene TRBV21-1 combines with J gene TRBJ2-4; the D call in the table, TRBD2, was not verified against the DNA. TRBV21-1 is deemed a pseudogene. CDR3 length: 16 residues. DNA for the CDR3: TGTGCCAGCAGCAAAAAAGGAGGATTCTCCAAAAACATTCAGTACTTC. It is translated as CASSKKGGFSKNIQYF.

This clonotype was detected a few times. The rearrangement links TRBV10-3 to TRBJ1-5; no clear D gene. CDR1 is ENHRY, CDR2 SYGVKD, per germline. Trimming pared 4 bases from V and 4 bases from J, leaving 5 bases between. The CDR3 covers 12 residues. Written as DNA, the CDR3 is TGTGCCATCAGTGGCCCTAATCAGCCCCAGCATTTT. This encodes CAISGPNQPQHF.

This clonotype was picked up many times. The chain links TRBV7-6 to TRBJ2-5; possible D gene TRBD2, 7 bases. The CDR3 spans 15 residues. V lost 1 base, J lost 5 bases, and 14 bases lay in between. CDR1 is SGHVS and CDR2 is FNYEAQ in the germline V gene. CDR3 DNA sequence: TGTGCCAGCAGCTTAGAAGGGGGGGCCTATGAGACCCAGTACTTC. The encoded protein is CASSLEGGAYETQYF.

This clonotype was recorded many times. CDR3 loop: CASSLGPQSEYF. In DNA form, the CDR3 reads TGTGCCAGCAGTCTCGGACCCCAATCCGAGTACTTC. The rearrangement links TRBV7-9 to TRBJ2-7; no definite D call. From germline, CDR1 is SEHNR and CDR2 FQNEAQ (reference sequence). The CDR3 totals 12 residues. Trimming stripped 6 bases from V and 11 bases from J, with 17 bases between.

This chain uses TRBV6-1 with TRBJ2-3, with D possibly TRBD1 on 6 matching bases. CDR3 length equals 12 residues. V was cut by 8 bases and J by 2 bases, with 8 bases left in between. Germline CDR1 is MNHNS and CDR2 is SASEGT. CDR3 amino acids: CASRDITDTQYF. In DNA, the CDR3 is TGTGCCAGCCGGGACATCACAGATACGCAGTATTTT.

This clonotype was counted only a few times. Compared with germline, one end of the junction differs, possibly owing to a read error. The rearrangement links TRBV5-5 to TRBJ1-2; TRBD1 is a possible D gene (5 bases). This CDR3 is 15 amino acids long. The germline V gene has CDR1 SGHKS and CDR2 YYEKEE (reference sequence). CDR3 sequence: CASSPQGTQAEDLFF. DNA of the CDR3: TGTGCCAGCAGCCCTCAGGGTACTCAAGCCGAGGATTTGTTCTTC.

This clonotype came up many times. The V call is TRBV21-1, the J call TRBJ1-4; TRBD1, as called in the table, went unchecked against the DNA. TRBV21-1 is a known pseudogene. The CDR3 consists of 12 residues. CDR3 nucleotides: TGTGCCAGCAGCCTACCCAGGGGTTCTTTGTTTTTT. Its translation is CASSLPRGSLFF.

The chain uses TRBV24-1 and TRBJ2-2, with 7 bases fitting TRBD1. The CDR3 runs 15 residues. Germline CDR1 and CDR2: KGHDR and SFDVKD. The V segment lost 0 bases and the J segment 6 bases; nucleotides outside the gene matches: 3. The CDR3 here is CATSDLLTGAGELFF. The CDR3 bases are TGTGCCACCAGTGATTTGCTTACAGGGGCCGGGGAGCTGTTTTTT.

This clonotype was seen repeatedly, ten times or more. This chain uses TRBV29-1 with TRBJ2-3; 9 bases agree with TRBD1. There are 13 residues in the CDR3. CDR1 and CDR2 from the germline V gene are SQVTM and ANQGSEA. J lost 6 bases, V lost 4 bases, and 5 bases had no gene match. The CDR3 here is CSVGRDRVDTQYF. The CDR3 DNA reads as TGCAGCGTTGGCCGGGACAGGGTGGATACGCAGTATTTT.

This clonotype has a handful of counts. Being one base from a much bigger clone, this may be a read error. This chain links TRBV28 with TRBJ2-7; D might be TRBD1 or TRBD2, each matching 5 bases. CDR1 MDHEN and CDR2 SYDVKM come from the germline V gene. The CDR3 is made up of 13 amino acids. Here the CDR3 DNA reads TGTGCTTTACGGGGCCCAAACTCCTACGAGCAGTACTTC. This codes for CALRGPNSYEQYF.

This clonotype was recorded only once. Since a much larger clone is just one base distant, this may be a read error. The CDR3: CASSPGPNSPLDF. For the CDR3, the DNA is TGTGCCAGCAGCCCGGGACCGAATTCACCCCTCGACTTT. The chain employs TRBV11-3 and TRBJ1-6; a weak D match, TRBD1 (5 bases). CDR3 length: 13 amino acids. Looked up from germline, CDR1 is SGHNT and CDR2 is YENEEA.

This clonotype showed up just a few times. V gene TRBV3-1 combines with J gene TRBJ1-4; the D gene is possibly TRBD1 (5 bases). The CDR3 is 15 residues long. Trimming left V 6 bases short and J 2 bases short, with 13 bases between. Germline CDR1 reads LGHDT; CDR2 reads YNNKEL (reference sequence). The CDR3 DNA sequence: TGTGCCAGCAGACGGACCAGGGAGACTAATGAAAAACTGTTTTTT. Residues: CASRRTRETNEKLFF. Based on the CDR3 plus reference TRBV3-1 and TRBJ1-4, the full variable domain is DTAVSQTPKYLVTQMGNDKSIKCEQNLGHDTMYWYKQDSKKFLKIMFSYNNKELIINETVPNRFSPKSPDKAHLNLHINSLELGDSAVYFCASRRTRETNEKLFFGSGTQLSVL.

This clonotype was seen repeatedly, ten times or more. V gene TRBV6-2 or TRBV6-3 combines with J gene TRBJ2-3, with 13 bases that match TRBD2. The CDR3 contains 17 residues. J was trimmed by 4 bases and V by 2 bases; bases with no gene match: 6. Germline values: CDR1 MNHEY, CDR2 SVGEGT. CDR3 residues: CASSYPGLAGVADTQYF. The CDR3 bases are TGTGCCAGCAGTTACCCAGGACTAGCGGGGGTAGCAGATACGCAGTATTTT.

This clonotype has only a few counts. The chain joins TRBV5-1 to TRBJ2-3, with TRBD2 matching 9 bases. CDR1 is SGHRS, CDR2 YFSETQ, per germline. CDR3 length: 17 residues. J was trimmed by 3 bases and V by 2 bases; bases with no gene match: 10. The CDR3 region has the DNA TGCGCCAGCAGCTTAGTGGCTAGCGGGGAGAGTACAGATACGCAGTATTTT. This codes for CASSLVASGESTDTQYF. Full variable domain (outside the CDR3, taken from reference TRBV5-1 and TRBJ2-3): KAGVTQTPRYLIKTRGQQVTLSCSPISGHRSVSWYQQTPGQGLQFLFEYFSETQRNKGNFPGRFSGRQFSNSRSEMNVSTLELGDSALYLCASSLVASGESTDTQYFGPGTRLTVL.

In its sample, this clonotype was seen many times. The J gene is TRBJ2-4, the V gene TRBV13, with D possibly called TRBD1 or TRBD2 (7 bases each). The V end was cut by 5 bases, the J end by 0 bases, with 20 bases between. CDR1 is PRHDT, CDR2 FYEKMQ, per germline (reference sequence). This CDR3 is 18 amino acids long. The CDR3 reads CASSRSNRGGVAKNIQYF. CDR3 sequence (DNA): TGTGCCAGCAGCCGTAGCAACAGGGGAGGGGTAGCCAAAAACATTCAGTACTTC. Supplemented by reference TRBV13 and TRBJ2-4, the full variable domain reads AAGVIQSPRHLIKEKRETATLKCYPIPRHDTVYWYQQGPGQDPQFLISFYEKMQSDKGSIPDRFSAQQFSDYHSELNMSSLELGDSALYFCASSRSNRGGVAKNIQYFGAGTRLSVL.

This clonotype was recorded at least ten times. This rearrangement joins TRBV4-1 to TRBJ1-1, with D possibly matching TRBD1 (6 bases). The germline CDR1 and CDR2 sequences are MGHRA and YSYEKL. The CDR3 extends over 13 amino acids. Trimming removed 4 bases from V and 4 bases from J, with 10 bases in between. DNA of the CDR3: TGCGCCAGCAGCCGCGGACAGTCCACTGAAGCTTTCTTT. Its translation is CASSRGQSTEAFF.

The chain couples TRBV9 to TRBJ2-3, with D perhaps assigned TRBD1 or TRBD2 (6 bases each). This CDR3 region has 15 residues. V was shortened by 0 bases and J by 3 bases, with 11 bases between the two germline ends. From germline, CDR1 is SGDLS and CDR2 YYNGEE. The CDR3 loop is CASSVGGGRTDTQYF. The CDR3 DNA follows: TGTGCCAGCAGCGTAGGAGGGGGGCGGACAGATACGCAGTATTTT. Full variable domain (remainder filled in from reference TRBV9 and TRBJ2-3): DSGVTQTPKHLITATGQRVTLRCSPRSGDLSVYWYQQSLDQGLQFLIQYYNGEERAKGNILERFSAQQFPDLHSELNLSSLELGDSALYFCASSVGGGRTDTQYFGPGTRLTVL.

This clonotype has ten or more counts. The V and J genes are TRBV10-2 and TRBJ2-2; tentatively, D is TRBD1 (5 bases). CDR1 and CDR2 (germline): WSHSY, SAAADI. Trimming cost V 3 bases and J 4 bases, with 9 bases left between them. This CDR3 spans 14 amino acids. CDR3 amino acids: CASSDQGLTGELFF. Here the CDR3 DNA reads TGCGCCAGCAGTGATCAGGGCCTCACCGGGGAGCTGTTTTTT.

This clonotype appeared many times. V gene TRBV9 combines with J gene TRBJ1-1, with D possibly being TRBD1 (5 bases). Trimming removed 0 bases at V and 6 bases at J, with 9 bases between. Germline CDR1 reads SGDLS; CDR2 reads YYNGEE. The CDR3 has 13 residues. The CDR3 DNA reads TGTGCCAGCAGCGTAGGGGGCTCATCTGAAGCTTTCTTT. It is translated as CASSVGGSSEAFF.

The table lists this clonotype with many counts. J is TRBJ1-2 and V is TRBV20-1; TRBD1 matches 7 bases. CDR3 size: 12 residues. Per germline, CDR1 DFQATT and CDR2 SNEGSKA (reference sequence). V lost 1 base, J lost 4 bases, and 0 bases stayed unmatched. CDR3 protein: CSARGQGYGYTF. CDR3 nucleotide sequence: TGCAGTGCTAGAGGACAGGGCTATGGCTACACCTTC.

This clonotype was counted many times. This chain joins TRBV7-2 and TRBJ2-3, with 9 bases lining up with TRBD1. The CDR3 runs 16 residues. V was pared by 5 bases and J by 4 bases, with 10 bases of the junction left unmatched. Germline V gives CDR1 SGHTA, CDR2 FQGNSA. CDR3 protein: CASSDRTGDGSDTQYF. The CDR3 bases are TGTGCCAGCAGCGACAGGACAGGGGATGGGTCAGATACGCAGTATTTT.

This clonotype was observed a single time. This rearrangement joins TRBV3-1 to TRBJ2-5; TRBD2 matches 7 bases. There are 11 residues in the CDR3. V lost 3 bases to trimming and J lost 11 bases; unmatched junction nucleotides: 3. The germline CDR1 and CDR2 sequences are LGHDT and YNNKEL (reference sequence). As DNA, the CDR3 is TGTGCCAGCAGCCACACCGGGGGGCAGTACTTC. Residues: CASSHTGGQYF.

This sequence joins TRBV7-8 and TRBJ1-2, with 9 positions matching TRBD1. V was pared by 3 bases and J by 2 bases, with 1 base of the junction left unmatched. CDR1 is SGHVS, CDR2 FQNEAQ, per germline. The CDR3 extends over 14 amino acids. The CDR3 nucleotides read TGTGCCAGCAGCTTGGGACAGGGAAACTATGGCTACACCTTC. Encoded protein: CASSLGQGNYGYTF. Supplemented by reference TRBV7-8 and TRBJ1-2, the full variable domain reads GAGVSQSPRYKVAKRGQDVALRCDPISGHVSLFWYQQALGQGPEFLTYFQNEAQLDKSGLPSDRFFAERPEGSVSTLKIQRTQQEDSAVYLCASSLGQGNYGYTFGSGTRLTVV.

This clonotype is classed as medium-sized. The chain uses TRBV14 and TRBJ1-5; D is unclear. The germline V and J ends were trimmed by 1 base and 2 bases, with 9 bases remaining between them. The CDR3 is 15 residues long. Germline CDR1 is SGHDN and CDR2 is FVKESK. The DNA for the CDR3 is TGTGCCAGCAGCCAAGGCGGGGATGGCAATCAGCCCCAGCATTTT. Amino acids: CASSQGGDGNQPQHF.

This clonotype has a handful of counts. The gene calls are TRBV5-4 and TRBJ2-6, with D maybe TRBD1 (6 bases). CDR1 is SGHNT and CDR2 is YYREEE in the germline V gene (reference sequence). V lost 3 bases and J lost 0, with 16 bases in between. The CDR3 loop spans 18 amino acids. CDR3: CASSSPPGHGSGANVLTF. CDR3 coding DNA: TGTGCCAGCAGCTCCCCCCCGGGACATGGCTCTGGGGCCAACGTCCTGACTTTC.